The 18 T cell receptor beta chains below were found in one sample sequenced in a study of OX40 agonist ivuxolimab in advanced cancers. The table came from immunoSEQ multiplex PCR; TCRdb's copy has only in-frame clones and leaves some out. Among roughly 68,000 clones listed, about 88% were seen once. The sequencing here drew on CD4+ or CD8+ T cells sorted from blood, taken in a trial of the OX40 agonist ivuxolimab. The source is an adult with an advanced solid tumor such as melanoma, head and neck, liver or kidney cancer.

V is TRBV6-1 and J is TRBJ2-1; 8 nucleotides agree with TRBD1. CDR1 is MNHNS and CDR2 is SASEGT in the germline V gene. This CDR3 has 13 residues. V lost 8 bases and J lost 5; bases outside the gene matches: 5. DNA of the CDR3: TGTGCCAGCGAGGACAGGGTTGACAATGAGCAGTTCTTC. The encoded protein is CASEDRVDNEQFF.

The sample holds one count of this clone. The genes are TRBV28 and TRBJ1-1; D unclear. The germline V and J ends were trimmed by 3 bases and 4 bases, with 15 bases remaining between them. The CDR3 covers 15 residues. CDR1 is MDHEN and CDR2 is SYDVKM in the germline V gene. Written as DNA, the CDR3 is TGTGCCAGCAGTTTCCTTGGGAGGGAGGCCACTGAAGCTTTCTTT. Protein: CASSFLGREATEAFF.

V usage is TRBV29-1 and J usage is TRBJ2-2; D is ambiguous. In germline, CDR1 is SQVTM, CDR2 ANQGSEA. V lost 5 bases, J lost 6 bases, and 10 bases lay in between. The length of the CDR3 is 12 residues. In DNA, the CDR3 is TGCAGCGTTACCAAGCACTCCGGGGAGCTGTTTTTT. Residues: CSVTKHSGELFF.

The genes are TRBV7-2 and TRBJ1-1; TRBD1 matches 7 bases. The V gene end was trimmed by 1 base and the J gene end by 4 bases; junction bases not matched to a gene: 9. The length of the CDR3 is 16 residues. Looked up from germline, CDR1 is SGHTA and CDR2 is FQGNSA. The CDR3 protein is CASSLVRDRDFTEAFF. The CDR3, as DNA: TGTGCCAGCAGCTTAGTGCGAGACAGGGATTTCACTGAAGCTTTCTTT.

The chain carries TRBV6-1 and TRBJ2-5; 10 nucleotides match TRBD2. This CDR3 is 16 amino acids long. Per germline, CDR1 MNHNS and CDR2 SASEGT. Trimming removed 3 bases from V and 4 bases from J; junction bases left unmatched: 8. In DNA form, the CDR3 reads TGTGCCAGCAGTGATGGGGGGACTAGCGTTCTAGAGACCCAGTACTTC. Amino acids: CASSDGGTSVLETQYF.

The rearrangement joins TRBV28 to TRBJ1-3; 11 bases fit TRBD1. The germline CDR1 and CDR2 sequences are MDHEN and SYDVKM. V shed 0 bases, J shed 8 bases, and the junction held 3 bases outside the gene matches. CDR3 length equals 15 residues. The CDR3 is CASSLWGQGVDTIYF. The CDR3 DNA reads as TGTGCCAGCAGTTTATGGGGACAGGGGGTGGACACCATATATTTT.

V gene TRBV11-1 combines with J gene TRBJ2-1; possible D gene TRBD2, 6 bases. V shed 3 bases and J shed 8 bases, with 11 bases lying between them. There are 13 residues in the CDR3. The germline V gene has CDR1 SGHAT and CDR2 FQDESV (reference sequence). The CDR3 nucleotides are TGTGCCAGCAGCTTTGGGGGGTGGGATGAGCAGTTCTTC. Protein: CASSFGGWDEQFF. Full variable domain (rest looked up from reference TRBV11-1 and TRBJ2-1): EAEVAQSPRYKITEKSQAVAFWCDPISGHATLYWYRQILGQGPELLVQFQDESVVDDSQLPKDRFSAERLKGVDSTLKIQPAELGDSAMYLCASSFGGWDEQFFGPGTRLTVL.

The V call is TRBV5-1, the J call TRBJ2-3; 10 bases are a match to TRBD2. The CDR3 loop spans 16 amino acids. V was clipped by 1 base and J by 4 bases; unmatched bases: 6. The V gene's germline CDR1 is SGHRS and CDR2 YFSETQ. CDR3 protein: CASSLSLAGAADTQYF. CDR3 nucleotide sequence: TGCGCCAGCAGCTTGTCCCTAGCGGGAGCGGCAGATACGCAGTATTTT.

This clone was recorded only once. This chain uses TRBV19 with TRBJ2-7, with 7 bases aligning to TRBD1. The germline CDR1 and CDR2 sequences are LNHDA and SQIVND (reference sequence). Trimming removed 3 bases from V and 5 bases from J; junction bases left unmatched: 4. This CDR3 spans 13 amino acids. In DNA form, the CDR3 reads TGTGCCAGTAGTATCGGGGACAGAAACGAGCAGTACTTC. It encodes CASSIGDRNEQYF.

The J gene is TRBJ1-2, the V gene TRBV5-1, with TRBD1 as a possible D gene (5 bases). V was cut by 6 bases and J by 6 bases, with 15 bases left in between. Germline loops: CDR1 SGHRS, CDR2 YFSETQ. The CDR3 is 13 residues long. The CDR3 DNA reads TGCGCCAGCACCTGGGGGACCGGGGATGGCTACACCTTC. Residues: CASTWGTGDGYTF.

The J gene is TRBJ2-2, the V gene TRBV9, with 11 bases aligning to TRBD2. The CDR3 spans 16 residues. Germline CDR1 and CDR2: SGDLS and YYNGEE. V was pared by 4 bases and J by 4 bases, with 6 bases of the junction left unmatched. CDR3 nucleotides: TGTGCCAGCAGCTTCGGACTAGCGGGCGTCACCGGGGAGCTGTTTTTT. Its translation is CASSFGLAGVTGELFF. The full variable domain, completed using reference TRBV9 and TRBJ2-2, is DSGVTQTPKHLITATGQRVTLRCSPRSGDLSVYWYQQSLDQGLQFLIQYYNGEERAKGNILERFSAQQFPDLHSELNLSSLELGDSALYFCASSFGLAGVTGELFFGEGSRLTVL.

The chain has TRBV7-9 and TRBJ1-4; 7 bases align to TRBD1. With 4 bases clipped from V and 3 bases from J, the junction kept 11 bases outside the gene matches. Germline V gene data show CDR1 as SEHNR and CDR2 as FQNEAQ (reference sequence). This CDR3 contains 17 residues. The CDR3 DNA reads TGTGCCAGCAGCTCGGTCCCGGGACAGAGATCTAATGAAAAACTGTTTTTT. It translates to CASSSVPGQRSNEKLFF.

This rearrangement joins TRBV11-2 to TRBJ1-2, with D possibly matching TRBD1 (6 bases). Germline lookup yields CDR1 SGHAT and CDR2 FQNNGV. The CDR3 totals 13 residues. The ends were cut back, 5 bases at V and 4 bases at J, with 11 bases in the middle. CDR3 sequence (DNA): TGTGCCAGCAGCCCCGGACAGCTCTATGGCTACACCTTC. Amino acid sequence: CASSPGQLYGYTF.

The V gene is TRBV7-3, the J gene TRBJ2-7; 7 nucleotides match TRBD1. With 1 base clipped from V and 0 bases from J, the junction kept 3 bases outside the gene matches. CDR1 is SGHTA, CDR2 FQGTGA, per germline. The CDR3 runs to 15 residues. CDR3 residues: CASSLNRGSSYEQYF. The CDR3 DNA follows: TGTGCCAGCAGCTTAAACAGGGGTAGCTCCTACGAGCAGTACTTC.

The V call is TRBV19, the J call TRBJ2-7; TRBD2 agrees at 11 bases. CDR3 size: 16 residues. V shed 10 bases, J shed 0 bases, and the junction held 11 bases outside the gene matches. Germline V CDR1 and CDR2: LNHDA, SQIVND (reference sequence). Here the CDR3 DNA reads TGTGCCACCGAATCCCCCGGGACTAGCGGCTCCTACGAGCAGTACTTC. Translated: CATESPGTSGSYEQYF.

This chain uses TRBV18 with TRBJ1-1; D is perhaps TRBD1 (6 bases). CDR3 length: 13 residues. The ends were cut back, 6 bases at V and 4 bases at J, with 12 bases in the middle. The germline V gene has CDR1 KGHSH and CDR2 LQKENI. The CDR3 DNA sequence: TGTGCCAGCTCCCGGGGAGGGGGCACTGAAGCTTTCTTT. Its protein is CASSRGGGTEAFF.

The chain has TRBV7-9 and TRBJ1-4; D call uncertain. The CDR3 is made up of 15 amino acids. Germline-derived CDR1 and CDR2 are SEHNR and FQNEAQ (reference sequence). Trimming removed 2 bases at V and 0 bases at J, with 7 bases between. The CDR3: CASSLRTATNEKLFF. The CDR3 nucleotides are TGTGCCAGCAGCTTACGGACGGCAACTAATGAAAAACTGTTTTTT.

A remark on this clone: Its ends do not fully match the called genes, so a read error is possible. The V gene is TRBV5-1, the J gene TRBJ1-5; a possible D gene is TRBD1 (5 bases). The CDR3 extends over 14 amino acids. Germline assignment: CDR1 SGHRS and CDR2 YFSETQ. CDR3 region: CASSLGQPNEPQHF. The CDR3 nucleotides are TGCGCCAGCAGCTTGGGACAGCCCAATGAGCCCCAGCATTTT.